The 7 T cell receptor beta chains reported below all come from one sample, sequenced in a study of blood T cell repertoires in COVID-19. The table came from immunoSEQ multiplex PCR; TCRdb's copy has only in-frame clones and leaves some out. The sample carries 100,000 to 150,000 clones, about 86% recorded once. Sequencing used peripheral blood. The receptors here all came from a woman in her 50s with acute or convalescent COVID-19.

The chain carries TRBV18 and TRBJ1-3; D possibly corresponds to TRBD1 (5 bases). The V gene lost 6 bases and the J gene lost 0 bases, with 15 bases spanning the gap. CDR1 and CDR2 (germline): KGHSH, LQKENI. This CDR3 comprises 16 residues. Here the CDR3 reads CASSQETGFSGNTIYF. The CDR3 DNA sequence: TGTGCCAGCTCTCAGGAAACAGGTTTCTCTGGAAACACCATATATTTT.

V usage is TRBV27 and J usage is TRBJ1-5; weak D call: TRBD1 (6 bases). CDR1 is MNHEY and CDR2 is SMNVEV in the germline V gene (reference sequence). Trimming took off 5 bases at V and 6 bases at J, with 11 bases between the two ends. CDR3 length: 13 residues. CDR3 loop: CASSEQGRQPQHF. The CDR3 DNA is TGTGCCAGCAGTGAACAGGGTCGTCAGCCCCAGCATTTT.

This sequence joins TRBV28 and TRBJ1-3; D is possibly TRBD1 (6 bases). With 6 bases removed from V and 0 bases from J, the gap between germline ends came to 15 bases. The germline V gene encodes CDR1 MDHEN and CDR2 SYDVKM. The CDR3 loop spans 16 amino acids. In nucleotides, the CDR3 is TGTGCCAGCAGAAAAACAGGGTCCTACTCTGGAAACACCATATATTTT. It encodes CASRKTGSYSGNTIYF.

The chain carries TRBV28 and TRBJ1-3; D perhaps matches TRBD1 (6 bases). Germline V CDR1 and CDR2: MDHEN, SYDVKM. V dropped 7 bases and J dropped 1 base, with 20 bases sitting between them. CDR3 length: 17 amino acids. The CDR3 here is CASKSDTGKGSGNTIYF. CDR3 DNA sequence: TGTGCCAGCAAGTCTGATACAGGGAAGGGTTCTGGAAACACCATATATTTT.

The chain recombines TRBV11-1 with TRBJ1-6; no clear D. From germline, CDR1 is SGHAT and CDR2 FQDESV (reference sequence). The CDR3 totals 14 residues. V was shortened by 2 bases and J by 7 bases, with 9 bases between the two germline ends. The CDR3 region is CASSLLESNSPLHF. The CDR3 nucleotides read TGTGCCAGCAGCTTATTGGAGAGCAATTCACCCCTCCACTTT.

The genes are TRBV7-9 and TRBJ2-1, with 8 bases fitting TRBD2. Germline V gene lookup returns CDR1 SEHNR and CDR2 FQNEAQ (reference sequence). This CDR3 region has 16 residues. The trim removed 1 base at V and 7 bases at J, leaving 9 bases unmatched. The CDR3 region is CASSLGGSGALNEQFF. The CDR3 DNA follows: TGTGCCAGCAGCTTAGGTGGTAGCGGGGCGCTGAATGAGCAGTTCTTC.

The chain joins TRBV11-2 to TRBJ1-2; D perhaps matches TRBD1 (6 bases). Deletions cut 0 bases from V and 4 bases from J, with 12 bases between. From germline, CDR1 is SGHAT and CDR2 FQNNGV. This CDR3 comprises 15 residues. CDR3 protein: CASSLDQLGGYGYTF. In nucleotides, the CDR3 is TGTGCCAGCAGCTTAGATCAGTTAGGGGGCTATGGCTACACCTTC. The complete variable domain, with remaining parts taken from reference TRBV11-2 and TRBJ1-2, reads EAGVAQSPRYKIIEKRQSVAFWCNPISGHATLYWYQQILGQGPKLLIQFQNNGVVDDSQLPKDRFSAERLKGVDSTLKIQPAKLEDSAVYLCASSLDQLGGYGYTFGSGTRLTVV.